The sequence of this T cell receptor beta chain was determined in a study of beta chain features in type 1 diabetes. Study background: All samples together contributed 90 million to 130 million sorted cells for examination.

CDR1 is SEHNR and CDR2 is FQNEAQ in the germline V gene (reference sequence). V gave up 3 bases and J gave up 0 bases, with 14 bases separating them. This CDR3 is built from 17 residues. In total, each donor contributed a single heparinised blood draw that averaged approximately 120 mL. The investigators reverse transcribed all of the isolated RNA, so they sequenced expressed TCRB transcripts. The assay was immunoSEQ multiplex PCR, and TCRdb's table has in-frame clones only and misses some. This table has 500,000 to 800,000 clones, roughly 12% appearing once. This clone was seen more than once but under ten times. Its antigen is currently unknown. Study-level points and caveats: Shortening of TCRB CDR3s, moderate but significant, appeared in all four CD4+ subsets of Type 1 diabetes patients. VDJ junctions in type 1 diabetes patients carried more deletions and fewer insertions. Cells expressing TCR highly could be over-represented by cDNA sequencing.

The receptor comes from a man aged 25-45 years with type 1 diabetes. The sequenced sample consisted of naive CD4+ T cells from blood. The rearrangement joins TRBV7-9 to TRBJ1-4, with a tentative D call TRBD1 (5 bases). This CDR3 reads CASSFPSGKATNEKLFF. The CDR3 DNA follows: TGTGCCAGCAGCTTCCCGTCAGGGAAGGCAACTAATGAAAAACTGTTTTTT.